The next 22 T cell receptor beta chains were all read from a single sample in a study of T cell repertoires in ileal Crohn's disease (dated by TCRdb to between 2019 and 2020). To prepare the library, the immunoSEQ multiplex PCR assay was applied. Held by TCRdb, this immuneACCESS table contains in-frame sequences only and omits some clones. Under half of the omission traces to an unresolved V gene where checked; the cause of the rest is unknown. The sample includes 13,000 or so clones, with under 80% observed a single time. The top ten clonotypes cover around 14% of the sample. Explained via the paper, the time point label denotes: inflamed ileum from the surgical specimen. Sample: ileal tissue. The receptors stem from an adult with Crohn's disease.

The chain employs TRBV7-9 and TRBJ1-2; weak D call: TRBD1 (5 bases). The V gene lost 3 bases and the J gene lost 3 bases, with 11 bases spanning the gap. Germline V gene sequence: CDR1 SEHNR, CDR2 FQNEAQ (reference sequence). This CDR3 region has 14 residues. This CDR3 is CASSLIDSYYGYTF. Here the CDR3 DNA reads TGTGCCAGCAGCTTGATCGACAGTTACTATGGCTACACCTTC.

As concerns this clone: Other DNA sequences in the sample encode the same CDR3. The chain employs TRBV30 and TRBJ1-2, with a tentative D call TRBD1 (5 bases). Germline CDR1 GTSNPN, CDR2 SVGIG (reference sequence). The CDR3 is 14 residues long. Trimming left V 0 bases short and J 1 base short, with 9 bases between. CDR3: CAWSVLGRNYGYTF. In DNA form, the CDR3 reads TGTGCCTGGAGTGTACTGGGACGTAACTATGGCTACACCTTC.

CDR3 protein: CASSSKTGKSTYEQYF. The DNA of the CDR3 is TGTGCCAGCAGCTCGAAGACAGGGAAATCAACCTACGAGCAGTACTTC. The chain couples TRBV11-2 to TRBJ2-7, with 7 bases fitting TRBD1. CDR3 length equals 16 residues. Trimming at V came to 4 bases and at J to 2 bases, leaving 11 bases not matched to a gene. CDR1 and CDR2 from the germline V gene are SGHAT and FQNNGV.

CDR3 protein: CASSEGGFSYEQYF. Here the CDR3 DNA reads TGTGCCAGCAGTGAAGGAGGTTTCTCCTACGAGCAGTACTTC. This chain links TRBV6-1 with TRBJ2-7; D not resolved. V lost 1 base, J lost 0 bases, and 7 bases lay in between. Germline assignment: CDR1 MNHNS and CDR2 SASEGT. There are 14 residues in the CDR3.

The V call is TRBV4-1, the J call TRBJ1-2; D perhaps matches TRBD1 (5 bases). The germline V gene has CDR1 MGHRA and CDR2 YSYEKL. CDR3 size: 16 residues. Deletions cut 0 bases from V and 5 bases from J, with 16 bases between. CDR3 bases: TGCGCCAGCAGCCAAGATCGTGGCTCGTGGGGGTATGGCTACACCTTC. Protein product: CASSQDRGSWGYGYTF.

This chain links TRBV18 with TRBJ2-2, with TRBD2 as a possible D gene (5 bases). CDR3 length: 15 residues. Germline V gives CDR1 KGHSH, CDR2 LQKENI. Trimming took 3 bases from V and 1 from J, leaving 9 bases between them. DNA of the CDR3: TGTGCCAGCTCACCCGGCGCGGGGAACACCGGGGAGCTGTTTTTT. Residues: CASSPGAGNTGELFF.

The chain links TRBV7-9 to TRBJ2-5; the D gene is possibly TRBD2 (6 bases). The germline CDR1 and CDR2 sequences are SEHNR and FQNEAQ (reference sequence). Trimming removed 0 bases from V and 4 bases from J, with 9 bases in between. This CDR3 comprises 14 residues. CDR3 sequence (DNA): TGTGCCAGCAGCTTAGCGGGTAGCGGAGAGACCCAGTACTTC. It codes for CASSLAGSGETQYF.

The chain employs TRBV6-1 and TRBJ2-7; D may be TRBD1 (5 bases). Deletions cut 5 bases from V and 3 bases from J, with 14 bases between. CDR3 length: 14 residues. The germline CDR1 and CDR2 sequences are MNHNS and SASEGT. CDR3 loop: CASSQRGSGYEQYF. The CDR3 DNA reads TGTGCCAGCAGTCAAAGGGGATCTGGCTACGAGCAGTACTTC.

On this clone itself: The junction shows a germline mismatch at one end, possibly a read error. At the DNA level, this CDR3 is encoded by other sequences in the same sample as well. V and J are TRBV6-1 and TRBJ2-5; a weak D match, TRBD2 (6 bases). There are 15 residues in the CDR3. CDR1 and CDR2 from the germline V gene are MNHNS and SASEGT. The CDR3 reads CASSEAAGSQETQYF. CDR3 nucleotides: TGTGCCAGCAGCGAAGCGGCGGGGAGCCAGGAGACCCAGTACTTC.

This clone was counted a single time. The chain uses TRBV7-9 and TRBJ1-1; D remains unclear. The V and J ends lost 0 bases and 1 base respectively, with 6 bases between them. CDR3 size: 14 residues. Germline-derived CDR1 and CDR2 are SEHNR and FQNEAQ (reference sequence). The CDR3 loop is CASSLADGNTEAFF. CDR3 coding DNA: TGTGCCAGCAGCTTAGCGGACGGGAACACTGAAGCTTTCTTT.

This clone came up a few times. The V and J genes are TRBV7-7 and TRBJ1-4; 8 bases are a match to TRBD1. J lost 5 bases, V lost 5 bases, and 7 bases had no gene match. This CDR3 spans 15 amino acids. From germline, CDR1 is SSHAT and CDR2 FNYEAQ (reference sequence). The DNA of the CDR3 is TGTGCCAGCAGCCCGTCGGACAGGGTGAATGAAAAACTGTTTTTT. This codes for CASSPSDRVNEKLFF.

The gene calls are TRBV5-1 and TRBJ2-3; the D gene is possibly TRBD2 (6 bases). This CDR3 has 15 amino acids. The germline V and J ends were trimmed by 3 bases and 1 base, with 12 bases remaining between them. The germline V gene encodes CDR1 SGHRS and CDR2 YFSETQ. This chain's CDR3 is CASSSPWGGTDTQYF. DNA of the CDR3: TGCGCCAGCAGCTCTCCTTGGGGGGGCACAGATACGCAGTATTTT.

The chain is built from TRBV6-5 and TRBJ2-5; D may be TRBD1 or TRBD2 (5 bases each). The CDR3 loop spans 13 amino acids. Between the trimmed V and J ends, which lost 5 bases and 3 bases, there was a span of 10 bases. Germline CDR1 and CDR2: MNHEY and SVGAGI. The CDR3 reads CASSGAAEETQYF. The CDR3 bases are TGTGCCAGCAGTGGGGCAGCGGAAGAGACCCAGTACTTC.

The chain couples TRBV7-8 to TRBJ1-1, with unresolved D. Germline V CDR1 and CDR2: SGHVS, FQNEAQ. The ends were cut back, 5 bases at V and 10 bases at J, with 20 bases in the middle. The CDR3 sequence is 14 residues long. The CDR3 spells CASSSRKSFRAAFF. The CDR3 nucleotides are TGTGCCAGCAGCAGCAGAAAGTCCTTCCGGGCAGCTTTCTTT.

This CDR3 reads CASTLDRYNSPLHF. CDR3 nucleotide sequence: TGTGCCAGCACCCTCGACAGGTATAATTCACCCCTCCACTTT. The chain joins TRBV2 to TRBJ1-6, with a possible D match to TRBD1 (6 bases). Germline CDR1 reads SNHLY; CDR2 reads FYNNEI. V was pared by 7 bases and J by 4 bases, with 11 bases between. The CDR3 has 14 amino acids.

The V gene is TRBV11-2, the J gene TRBJ2-7; D gene unclear. This CDR3 comprises 13 residues. The germline CDR1 and CDR2 sequences are SGHAT and FQNNGV. Trimming stripped 2 bases from V and 3 bases from J, with 8 bases between. The CDR3 loop reads CASSLRFGYEQYF. DNA for the CDR3: TGTGCCAGCAGCTTACGATTTGGCTACGAGCAGTACTTC.

The chain couples TRBV29-1 to TRBJ1-1; possibly TRBD1 for D (5 bases). The V gene's germline CDR1 is SQVTM and CDR2 ANQGSEA. V was shortened by 8 bases and J by 1 base, with 14 bases between the two germline ends. The CDR3 has 13 residues. CDR3 sequence: CSSKTGGNTEAFF. DNA for the CDR3: TGCAGCTCAAAAACGGGGGGGAACACTGAAGCTTTCTTT.

V gene TRBV29-1 combines with J gene TRBJ2-1; no firm D call. Germline CDR1 and CDR2: SQVTM and ANQGSEA. The CDR3 sequence is 17 residues long. V was cut by 0 bases and J by 0 bases, with 15 bases left in between. CDR3 DNA: TGCAGCGTTGAAGATCCCTTCTCGGAAGGCTCCTACAATGAGCAGTTCTTC. Amino acid sequence: CSVEDPFSEGSYNEQFF.

The chain is built from TRBV7-8 and TRBJ1-2; tentatively, D is TRBD1 (6 bases). The length of the CDR3 is 16 residues. The V end was cut by 1 base, the J end by 2 bases, with 14 bases between. Per germline, CDR1 SGHVS and CDR2 FQNEAQ. The CDR3 DNA is TGTGCCAGCAGCTTAGAGGGGGGGCCGTTGAACTATGGCTACACCTTC. Translating it yields CASSLEGGPLNYGYTF.

The rearrangement uses TRBV30 and TRBJ1-1; D unclear. V dropped 0 bases and J dropped 4 bases, with 9 bases sitting between them. Per the germline V gene, CDR1 is GTSNPN and CDR2 is SVGIG (reference sequence). This CDR3 spans 13 amino acids. The CDR3 region has the DNA TGTGCCTGGAGTGTGGAGGGAGGCACTGAAGCTTTCTTT. This gives the protein CAWSVEGGTEAFF.

This clone was counted a few times. The chain is built from TRBV2 and TRBJ1-6; 7 bases fit TRBD1. The V gene end was trimmed by 5 bases and the J gene end by 6 bases; junction bases not matched to a gene: 4. The CDR3 covers 14 residues. Germline-derived CDR1 and CDR2 are SNHLY and FYNNEI. In DNA, the CDR3 is TGTGCCAGCAGTCGACAGGGAACTAATTCACCCCTCCACTTT. It is translated as CASSRQGTNSPLHF. Together with reference TRBV2 and TRBJ1-6, the CDR3 gives the full variable domain: EPEVTQTPSHQVTQMGQEVILRCVPISNHLYFYWYRQILGQKVEFLVSFYNNEISEKSEIFDDQFSVERPDGSNFTLKIRSTKLEDSAMYFCASSRQGTNSPLHFGNGTRLTVT.

CDR3 in amino acids: CASRRQGLRSNQPQHF. DNA for the CDR3: TGCGCCAGCAGACGACAGGGGCTCCGCAGCAATCAGCCCCAGCATTTT. V usage is TRBV5-1 and J usage is TRBJ1-5; TRBD1 aligns across 8 bases. V dropped 5 bases and J dropped 1; count of bases not matched to a gene: 8. The germline V gene encodes CDR1 SGHRS and CDR2 YFSETQ. This CDR3 spans 16 amino acids.